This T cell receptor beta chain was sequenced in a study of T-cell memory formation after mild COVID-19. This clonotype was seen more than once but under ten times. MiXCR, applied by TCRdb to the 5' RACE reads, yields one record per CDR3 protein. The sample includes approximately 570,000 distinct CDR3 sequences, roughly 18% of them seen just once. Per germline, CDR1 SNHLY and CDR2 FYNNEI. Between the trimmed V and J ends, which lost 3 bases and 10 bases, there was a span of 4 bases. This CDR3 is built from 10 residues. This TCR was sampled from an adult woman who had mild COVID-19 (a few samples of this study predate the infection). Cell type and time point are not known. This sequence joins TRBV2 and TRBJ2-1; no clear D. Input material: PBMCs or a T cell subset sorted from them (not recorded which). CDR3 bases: TGTGCCAGCAGTGAGTTCGAGCAGTTCTTC. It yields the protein CASSEFEQFF. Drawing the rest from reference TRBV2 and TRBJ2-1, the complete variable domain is EPEVTQTPSHQVTQMGQEVILRCVPISNHLYFYWYRQILGQKVEFLVSFYNNEISEKSEIFDDQFSVERPDGSNFTLKIRSTKLEDSAMYFCASSEFEQFFGPGTRLTVL.